This passage covers 30 T cell receptor beta chains from one sample sequenced in a study. Each CDR3 protein gets one entry after TCRdb re-called the RT-PCR reads with MiXCR. The sample has around 700,000 distinct CDR3 sequences, approximately 15% seen once. Material: memory CD4+ T cells from blood. The receptors here all came from a female donor in good health, serving as a healthy control.

This clonotype was observed a handful of times. V is TRBV7-2 and J is TRBJ1-1, with a tentative D call TRBD1 (6 bases). Germline V gene data show CDR1 as SGHTA and CDR2 as FQGNSA. Trimming took 2 bases from V and 5 from J, leaving 15 bases between them. The CDR3 has 15 residues. The CDR3 is CASSLSGQSGTEAFF. For the CDR3, the DNA is TGTGCCAGCAGCTTATCCGGACAGAGTGGAACTGAAGCTTTCTTT. Full variable domain (remainder filled in from reference TRBV7-2 and TRBJ1-1): GAGVSQSPSNKVTEKGKDVELRCDPISGHTALYWYRQSLGQGLEFLIYFQGNSAPDKSGLPSDRFSAERTGGSVSTLTIQRTQQEDSAVYLCASSLSGQSGTEAFFGQGTRLTVV.

The chain uses TRBV20-1 and TRBJ2-3; a possible D gene is TRBD2 (6 bases). This CDR3 has 15 amino acids. Trimming cost V 0 bases and J 3 bases, with 13 bases left between them. In germline, CDR1 is DFQATT, CDR2 SNEGSKA (reference sequence). The CDR3 spells CSARDHAGRTDTQYF. In nucleotides, the CDR3 is TGCAGTGCTAGAGATCATGCAGGGAGGACAGATACGCAGTATTTT.

This clonotype was recorded many times. This sequence joins TRBV20-1 and TRBJ2-3; 7 bases agree with TRBD2. CDR3 size: 13 residues. The germline V gene has CDR1 DFQATT and CDR2 SNEGSKA (reference sequence). The J segment lost 5 bases and the V segment lost 1 base, leaving 3 bases of the junction unmatched. CDR3 sequence: CSARGRELDTQYF. CDR3 DNA sequence: TGCAGTGCTAGAGGGCGGGAGTTAGATACGCAGTATTTT.

This clonotype has only a few counts. The chain couples TRBV29-1 to TRBJ1-2; 7 positions match TRBD1. J gave up 8 bases and V 5 bases, and 14 bases lay outside the gene matches. The CDR3 is 14 residues long. Germline V gene sequence: CDR1 SQVTM, CDR2 ANQGSEA. As DNA, the CDR3 is TGCAGCGTTACAACTATACAGGGGCGGGGAGGCTACACCTTC. Translating it yields CSVTTIQGRGGYTF.

This clonotype has a handful of counts. The gene calls are TRBV20-1 and TRBJ2-7, with 10 bases that match TRBD1. Germline CDR1 is DFQATT and CDR2 is SNEGSKA (reference sequence). The CDR3 spans 13 residues. V gave up 4 bases and J gave up 3 bases; unmatched junction bases: 3. The CDR3 bases are TGCAGTGCTAAAAGGACAGGGGGCTACGAGCAGTACTTC. Translated, it gives CSAKRTGGYEQYF.

This clonotype was counted only a few times. V usage is TRBV6-2 or TRBV6-3 and J usage is TRBJ2-3; 9 nucleotides agree with TRBD1. Germline CDR1 MNHEY, CDR2 SVGEGT. The length of the CDR3 is 19 residues. The V segment lost 3 bases and the J segment 6 bases; nucleotides outside the gene matches: 19. CDR3 amino acids: CASSYPDRGASSNEDTQYF. The CDR3 DNA reads TGTGCCAGCAGTTATCCGGACAGGGGAGCTTCCTCAAATGAGGATACGCAGTATTTT.

V and J are TRBV29-1 and TRBJ2-2; D remains ambiguous. V lost 7 bases and J 1 base, leaving 7 bases between the germline ends. This CDR3 is built from 12 residues. CDR1 and CDR2 (germline): SQVTM, ANQGSEA. CDR3 sequence: CSAHKNTGELFF. Here the CDR3 DNA reads TGCAGCGCTCACAAGAACACCGGGGAGCTGTTTTTT.

V usage is TRBV28 and J usage is TRBJ2-1; D remains ambiguous. The germline V and J ends were trimmed by 5 bases and 6 bases, with 5 bases remaining between them. CDR1 and CDR2 from the germline V gene are MDHEN and SYDVKM. The CDR3 extends over 11 amino acids. CDR3 in amino acids: CASSRINEQFF. The CDR3 DNA sequence: TGTGCCAGCAGTCGGATCAATGAGCAGTTCTTC.

The chain recombines TRBV10-1 with TRBJ1-5; D uncertain. The CDR3 runs 12 residues. Germline loops: CDR1 WNHNN, CDR2 SYGVQD (reference sequence). Trimming removed 7 bases at V and 7 bases at J, with 11 bases between. CDR3 sequence (DNA): TGCGCCAGCAATCTCAATGGGCAGCCCCAGCATTTT. It specifies CASNLNGQPQHF.

This chain's CDR3 is CASSQGFNVLTF. The CDR3 region has the DNA TGTGCCAGCTCGCAGGGTTTCAACGTCCTGACTTTC. This chain joins TRBV6-5 and TRBJ2-6, with a tentative D call TRBD1 (5 bases). Germline assignment: CDR1 MNHEY and CDR2 SVGAGI. The germline V and J ends were trimmed by 8 bases and 9 bases, with 11 bases remaining between them. This CDR3 is 12 amino acids long.

This clonotype was found many times. The junction departs from germline at one end; a sequencing error may be responsible. The chain links TRBV7-7 to TRBJ2-3, with 10 bases identical to TRBD1. Germline lookup yields CDR1 SSHAT and CDR2 FNYEAQ (reference sequence). The CDR3 is 14 residues long. In nucleotides, the CDR3 is TGTGCTAGCAGCCCTGACAGGGGGCCAGATACGCAGTATTTT. Its translation is CASSPDRGPDTQYF. Using reference TRBV7-7 and TRBJ2-3 for the parts outside the CDR3, the full variable domain is GAGVSQSPRYKVTKRGQDVTLRCDPISSHATLYWYQQALGQGPEFLTYFNYEAQPDKSGLPSDRFSAERPEGSISTLTIQRTEQRDSAMYRCASSPDRGPDTQYFGPGTRLTVL.

The genes are TRBV10-3 and TRBJ2-7; TRBD2 might be the D (5 bases). Between the trimmed V and J ends, which lost 0 bases and 2 bases, there was a span of 8 bases. The CDR3 extends over 14 amino acids. Per the germline V gene, CDR1 is ENHRY and CDR2 is SYGVKD. The CDR3 spells CAISESRAPYEQYF. The CDR3 region has the DNA TGTGCCATCAGTGAGTCGAGGGCTCCCTACGAGCAGTACTTC.

This clonotype was observed at least ten times. V and J are TRBV20-1 and TRBJ1-1, with D uncertain. Germline V CDR1 and CDR2: DFQATT, SNEGSKA (reference sequence). The CDR3 has 13 amino acids. V lost 3 bases and J lost 1, with 9 bases in between. The CDR3 here is CSASILGNTEAFF. CDR3 in DNA: TGCAGTGCTAGTATCTTGGGGAACACTGAAGCTTTCTTT.

The chain has TRBV7-2 and TRBJ2-7; D possibly corresponds to TRBD1 (5 bases). There are 15 residues in the CDR3. Trimming pared 4 bases from V and 4 bases from J, leaving 17 bases between. Germline loops: CDR1 SGHTA, CDR2 FQGNSA. CDR3 bases: TGTGCCAGCAGCTCCAGCAGGGTCAGCCGTTACGAGCAGTACTTC. Protein sequence: CASSSSRVSRYEQYF.

The chain is built from TRBV18 and TRBJ1-4, with 7 bases identical to TRBD1. With V trimmed by 6 bases and J by 8 bases, 12 bases remained unmatched. Germline lookup yields CDR1 KGHSH and CDR2 LQKENI. This CDR3 is built from 15 residues. CDR3 residues: CASSDPTGVREKLFF. The CDR3, as DNA: TGTGCCAGCTCCGACCCCACAGGGGTACGAGAAAAACTGTTTTTT.

The V gene is TRBV28, the J gene TRBJ1-4; possible D gene TRBD1, 6 bases. CDR1 is MDHEN, CDR2 SYDVKM, per germline. This CDR3 region has 15 residues. V lost 6 bases to trimming and J lost 8 bases, with 19 bases between them. CDR3 residues: CASRVGGAIGEKLFF. In DNA, the CDR3 is TGTGCCAGCAGGGTGGGGGGGGCTATCGGGGAAAAACTGTTTTTT.

This chain connects TRBV7-9 to TRBJ2-5; perhaps TRBD1 as D (6 bases). Trimming shortened V by 0 bases and J by 5 bases, and 10 bases separated the two germline ends. The CDR3 has 14 residues. Germline assignment: CDR1 SEHNR and CDR2 FQNEAQ (reference sequence). The CDR3 DNA sequence: TGTGCCAGCAGCTTAGCGACAGGTTGGGAGACCCAGTACTTC. As protein: CASSLATGWETQYF. Full variable domain (outside the CDR3, taken from reference TRBV7-9 and TRBJ2-5): DTGVSQNPRHKITKRGQNVTFRCDPISEHNRLYWYRQTLGQGPEFLTYFQNEAQLEKSRLLSDRFSAERPKGSFSTLEIQRTEQGDSAMYLCASSLATGWETQYFGPGTRLLVL.

This clonotype was seen repeatedly, ten times or more. This chain uses TRBV27 with TRBJ2-4; D gene unclear. This CDR3 is 15 amino acids long. Per the germline V gene, CDR1 is MNHEY and CDR2 is SMNVEV (reference sequence). The V end was cut by 2 bases, the J end by 6 bases, with 14 bases between. The CDR3: CASSLIAPQGNIQYF. CDR3 DNA: TGTGCCAGCAGTTTAATCGCCCCGCAAGGAAACATTCAGTACTTC.

This clonotype was recorded a few times. The chain is built from TRBV6-4 and TRBJ1-2; TRBD1 matches at 7 bases. This CDR3 has 15 residues. Germline CDR1 MRHNA, CDR2 SNTAGT. J gave up 4 bases and V 7 bases, and 12 bases lay outside the gene matches. CDR3 in amino acids: CASTYLTGTVYGYTF. The DNA for the CDR3 is TGTGCCAGCACTTACCTGACCGGGACAGTCTATGGCTACACCTTC.

This clonotype was recorded at least ten times. The chain combines TRBV29-1 with TRBJ1-1, with D unresolved. This CDR3 region has 14 residues. The germline CDR1 and CDR2 sequences are SQVTM and ANQGSEA. V was pared by 5 bases and J by 1 base, with 14 bases between. The chain's CDR3 is CSVTTTGGNTEAFF. The CDR3, as DNA: TGCAGCGTTACGACGACGGGCGGGAACACTGAAGCTTTCTTT.

V gene TRBV20-1 combines with J gene TRBJ2-5, with 9 bases aligning to TRBD1. The CDR3 is 14 amino acids. V was clipped by 3 bases and J by 2 bases; unmatched bases: 4. CDR1 is DFQATT and CDR2 is SNEGSKA in the germline V gene (reference sequence). The CDR3 spells CSARYRGLQETQYF. CDR3 in DNA: TGCAGTGCTAGGTACAGGGGGCTTCAAGAGACCCAGTACTTC.

The chain carries TRBV7-2 and TRBJ1-5; no reliable D call. The CDR3 is made up of 15 amino acids. The V end was cut by 3 bases, the J end by 0 bases, with 9 bases between. Per the germline V gene, CDR1 is SGHTA and CDR2 is FQGNSA. Here the CDR3 reads CASSFLGYSNQPQHF. DNA for the CDR3: TGTGCCAGCAGCTTCCTGGGTTATAGCAATCAGCCCCAGCATTTT.

This clonotype was picked up a small number of times. This chain joins TRBV5-1 and TRBJ2-1, with TRBD2 matching 13 bases. The length of the CDR3 is 18 residues. After removal of 4 bases from V and 0 bases from J, the junction contained 7 bases not matched to a gene. Germline lookup yields CDR1 SGHRS and CDR2 YFSETQ. The CDR3 is CASSLGRTSGSSYNEQFF. For the CDR3, the DNA is TGCGCCAGCAGCCTTGGGCGGACTAGCGGGAGCTCCTACAATGAGCAGTTCTTC.

J is TRBJ2-6 and V is TRBV4-1; D gene uncertain. Germline V gene lookup returns CDR1 MGHRA and CDR2 YSYEKL. This CDR3 contains 16 residues. Trimming stripped 0 bases from V and 0 bases from J, with 6 bases between. The CDR3 DNA is TGCGCCAGCAGCCAAGAACAGATCTCTGGGGCCAACGTCCTGACTTTC. Translated: CASSQEQISGANVLTF.

This clonotype occurred a few times. The chain is built from TRBV5-1 and TRBJ1-1; D remains ambiguous. V was shortened by 3 bases and J by 6 bases, with 12 bases between the two germline ends. The CDR3 is 13 residues long. CDR1 and CDR2 from the germline V gene are SGHRS and YFSETQ. CDR3 amino acids: CASSSPPSAEAFF. The CDR3 nucleotides are TGCGCCAGCAGCTCACCTCCGAGTGCTGAAGCTTTCTTT.

This clonotype was found a few times. The V call is TRBV12-3 or TRBV12-4, the J call TRBJ2-2; D remains ambiguous. Deletions cut 2 bases from V and 6 bases from J, with 10 bases between. The CDR3 extends over 14 amino acids. The CDR3 nucleotides are TGTGCCAGCAGTTTATTCCGGGTCCCCGGGGAGCTGTTTTTT. Encoded protein: CASSLFRVPGELFF.

The chain is built from TRBV24-1 and TRBJ2-5, with D tentatively TRBD1 (6 bases). The CDR3 spans 15 residues. The germline CDR1 and CDR2 sequences are KGHDR and SFDVKD. V was shortened by 4 bases and J by 5 bases, with 16 bases between the two germline ends. The chain's CDR3 is CATSEAQGPGETQYF. CDR3 DNA sequence: TGTGCCACCAGTGAGGCACAGGGCCCAGGGGAGACCCAGTACTTC.

This chain uses TRBV28 with TRBJ2-7; no clear D gene. Germline loops: CDR1 MDHEN, CDR2 SYDVKM. Trimming stripped 7 bases from V and 6 bases from J, with 19 bases between. The CDR3 totals 14 residues. The DNA for the CDR3 is TGTGCCAGCACGAGTCCGGGCCCCTTCGTCGAGCAGTACTTC. Protein sequence: CASTSPGPFVEQYF. The full variable domain, rest sourced from reference TRBV28 and TRBJ2-7, is DVKVTQSSRYLVKRTGEKVFLECVQDMDHENMFWYRQDPGLGLRLIYFSYDVKMKEKGDIPEGYSVSREKKERFSLILESASTNQTSMYLCASTSPGPFVEQYFGPGTRLTVT.

This clonotype was seen many times. V is TRBV20-1 and J is TRBJ1-4; weak D call: TRBD1 (6 bases). Trimming took 5 bases from V and 8 from J, leaving 12 bases between them. The V gene's germline CDR1 is DFQATT and CDR2 SNEGSKA (reference sequence). The CDR3 runs 12 residues. The CDR3 sequence: CSAPRGGEKLFF. CDR3 DNA: TGCAGTGCTCCTCGAGGGGGAGAAAAACTGTTTTTT.

The V call is TRBV5-6, the J call TRBJ2-4; a possible D gene is TRBD1 (6 bases). Germline-derived CDR1 and CDR2 are SGHDT and YYEEEE. Trimming took off 0 bases at V and 0 bases at J, with 10 bases between the two ends. The CDR3 consists of 16 residues. CDR3 region: CASSLASGVAKNIQYF. The CDR3 region has the DNA TGTGCCAGCAGCTTGGCTTCAGGGGTAGCCAAAAACATTCAGTACTTC.